This T cell receptor (beta chain) was captured by sequencing in a study of early T cells in non-severe SARS-CoV-2 infection. As for the study in general: Chains from this unsorted whole-blood bulk RNA could not be paired.

Each cDNA molecule carried a unique molecular identifier. TCRdb reprocessed the 5' RACE reads with MiXCR, giving one entry per CDR3 protein. There are 95,000 to 100,000 distinct CDR3 sequences in the sample; about 12% occur only once, and under 2.5% lies in the top ten. Study outcomes and limitations: Comparison of clonotypes with VDJdb favored anti-spike CD8 responses while missing private and CD4 specificities.

This clonotype has at least ten counts. Its antigen is still unknown. The V gene's germline CDR1 is SGHTA and CDR2 FQGNSA. This CDR3 has 15 residues. V lost 3 bases to trimming and J lost 7 bases, with 16 bases between them. The receptor was derived from an adult who was a healthcare worker with PCR-confirmed SARS-CoV-2 infection or an uninfected control (not recorded which). Sequences were obtained from whole blood. The chain has TRBV7-2 and TRBJ1-3; D is undetermined. The CDR3 nucleotides are TGTGCCAGCAGCTTTAGTCCCGGTCCCCCCAACACCATATATTTT. This gives the protein CASSFSPGPPNTIYF.